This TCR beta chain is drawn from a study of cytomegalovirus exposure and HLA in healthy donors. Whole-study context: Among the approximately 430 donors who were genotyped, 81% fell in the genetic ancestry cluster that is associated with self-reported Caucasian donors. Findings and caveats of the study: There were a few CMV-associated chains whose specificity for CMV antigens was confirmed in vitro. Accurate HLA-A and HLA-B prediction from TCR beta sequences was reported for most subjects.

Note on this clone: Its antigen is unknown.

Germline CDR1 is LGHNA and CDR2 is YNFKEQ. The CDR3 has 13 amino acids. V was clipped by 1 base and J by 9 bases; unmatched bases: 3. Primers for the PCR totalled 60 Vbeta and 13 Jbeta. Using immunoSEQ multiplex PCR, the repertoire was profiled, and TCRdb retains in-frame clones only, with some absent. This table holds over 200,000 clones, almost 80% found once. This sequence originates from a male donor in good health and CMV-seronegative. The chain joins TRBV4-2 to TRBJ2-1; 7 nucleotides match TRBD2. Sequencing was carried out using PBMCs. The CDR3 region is CASSQAPSGEQFF. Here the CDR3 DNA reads TGTGCCAGCAGCCAAGCCCCTAGCGGTGAGCAGTTCTTC.